This T cell receptor beta chain emerged from a study of OX40 agonist ivuxolimab in advanced cancers. The V and J ends lost 2 bases and 2 bases, in that order; junction bases with no gene match: 15. The germline V gene has CDR1 MNHEY and CDR2 SMNVEV (reference sequence). The length of the CDR3 is 20 residues. Measured with immunoSEQ multiplex PCR; TCRdb has only the in-frame clones, and not every one. The sample has over 60,000 clones, roughly nine tenths seen once. The V gene is TRBV27, the J gene TRBJ2-3; 11 bases map to TRBD2. Specimen: CD4+ or CD8+ T cells sorted from blood, collected in a trial of the OX40 agonist ivuxolimab. The TCR sequence derives from an adult with an advanced solid tumor such as melanoma, head and neck, liver or kidney cancer. This chain's CDR3 is CASSLEKTSGTPGFTDTQYF. CDR3 nucleotide sequence: TGTGCCAGCAGTTTAGAAAAGACTAGCGGGACGCCCGGGTTCACAGATACGCAGTATTTT.